This T cell receptor beta chain was observed in a study of identical twins. TCRdb re-called the 5' RACE reads with MiXCR, one entry per CDR3 protein. This sample has about 240,000 distinct CDR3 sequences, with roughly an eighth found just once. Study outcomes and limitations: In monozygotic twins, models underestimated the sharing of out-of-frame TCR alpha. Zero-insertion findings could be partly confounded by invariant cells (MAIT and iNKT cells). In beta out-of-frame sequences, the excess sharing between twins was weaker. Cord blood's abundant beta clonotypes had fewer insertions, unlike memory repertoires.

This clonotype was observed a few times. No antigen is known for it. The germline V gene encodes CDR1 LGHNA and CDR2 YSLEER. The V gene end was trimmed by 4 bases and the J gene end by 8 bases; junction bases not matched to a gene: 8. This CDR3 spans 16 amino acids. The same data also went into a second study, on yellow fever vaccine responses in identical twins.

The source is a woman under 30 in good health. The V and J genes are TRBV4-3 and TRBJ1-4, with 12 bases aligning to TRBD1. The specimen sequenced was memory (CD45RO+) T cells sorted from blood. In DNA, the CDR3 is TGCGCCAGCAGCCGGGACACCGGGACAGGGGGCGAAAAACTGTTTTTT. Amino acids: CASSRDTGTGGEKLFF.